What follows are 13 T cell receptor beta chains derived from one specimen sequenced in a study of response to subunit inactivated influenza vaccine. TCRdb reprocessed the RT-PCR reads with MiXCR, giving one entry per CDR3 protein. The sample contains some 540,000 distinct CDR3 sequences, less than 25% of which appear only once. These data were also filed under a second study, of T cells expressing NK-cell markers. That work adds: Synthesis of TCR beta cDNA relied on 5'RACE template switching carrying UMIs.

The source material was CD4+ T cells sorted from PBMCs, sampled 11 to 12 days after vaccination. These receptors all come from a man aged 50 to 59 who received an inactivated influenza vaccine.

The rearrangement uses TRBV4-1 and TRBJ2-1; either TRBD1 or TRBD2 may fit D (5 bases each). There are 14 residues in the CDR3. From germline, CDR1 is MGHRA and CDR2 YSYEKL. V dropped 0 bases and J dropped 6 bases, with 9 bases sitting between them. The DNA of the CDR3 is TGCGCCAGCAGCCAAGAAGGGGACGGCAATGAGCAGTTCTTC. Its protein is CASSQEGDGNEQFF.

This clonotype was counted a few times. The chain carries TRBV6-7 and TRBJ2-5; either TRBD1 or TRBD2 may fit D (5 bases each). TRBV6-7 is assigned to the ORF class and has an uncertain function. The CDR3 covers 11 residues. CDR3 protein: CSPGRQETQYF. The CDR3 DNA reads TGTTCTCCGGGACGCCAAGAGACCCAGTACTTC.

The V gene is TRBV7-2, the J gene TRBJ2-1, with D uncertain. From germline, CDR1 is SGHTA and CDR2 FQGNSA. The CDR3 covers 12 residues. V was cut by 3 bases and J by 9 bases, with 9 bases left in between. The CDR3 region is CASSFSRVEQFF. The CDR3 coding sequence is TGTGCCAGCAGCTTTTCTAGGGTTGAGCAGTTCTTC.

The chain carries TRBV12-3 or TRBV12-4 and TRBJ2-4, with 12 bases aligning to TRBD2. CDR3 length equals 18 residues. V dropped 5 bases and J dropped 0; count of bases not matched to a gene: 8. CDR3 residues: CASSRTSGDYLAKNIQYF. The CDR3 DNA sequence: TGTGCCAGCAGTCGGACTAGCGGGGATTACCTAGCCAAAAACATTCAGTACTTC.

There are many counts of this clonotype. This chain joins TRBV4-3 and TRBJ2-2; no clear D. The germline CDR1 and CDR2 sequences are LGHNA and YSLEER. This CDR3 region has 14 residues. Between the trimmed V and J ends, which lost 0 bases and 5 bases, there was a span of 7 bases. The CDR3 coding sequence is TGCGCCAGCAGCCAAGAAGGTGGGACCGGGGAGCTGTTTTTT. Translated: CASSQEGGTGELFF.

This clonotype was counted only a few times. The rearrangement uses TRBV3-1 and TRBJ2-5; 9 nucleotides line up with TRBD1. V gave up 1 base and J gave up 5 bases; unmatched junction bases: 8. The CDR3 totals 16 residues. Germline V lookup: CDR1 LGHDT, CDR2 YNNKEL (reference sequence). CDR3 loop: CASSQAGTGRWETQYF. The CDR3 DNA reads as TGTGCCAGCAGCCAAGCCGGGACAGGGCGTTGGGAGACCCAGTACTTC.

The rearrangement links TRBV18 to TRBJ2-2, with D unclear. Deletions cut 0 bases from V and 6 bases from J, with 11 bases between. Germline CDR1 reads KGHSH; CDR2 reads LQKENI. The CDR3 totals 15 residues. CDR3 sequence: CASSPPAGLPGELFF. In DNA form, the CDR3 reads TGTGCCAGCTCACCACCGGCAGGCTTACCCGGGGAGCTGTTTTTT.

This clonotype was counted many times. The CDR3 reads CASSLEGHQPQHF. The CDR3, as DNA: TGTGCCAGCAGTTTAGAAGGACACCAGCCCCAGCATTTT. This chain connects TRBV12-3 or TRBV12-4 to TRBJ1-5; perhaps TRBD1 as D (5 bases). V lost 1 base and J lost 7, with 8 bases in between. The CDR3 length is 13 residues.

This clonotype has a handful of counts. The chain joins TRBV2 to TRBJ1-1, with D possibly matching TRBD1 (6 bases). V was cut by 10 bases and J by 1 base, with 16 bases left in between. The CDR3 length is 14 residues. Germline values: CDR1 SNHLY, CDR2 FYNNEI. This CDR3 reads CAKVPLQGNTEAFF. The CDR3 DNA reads TGTGCCAAAGTACCCCTACAGGGGAACACTGAAGCTTTCTTT.

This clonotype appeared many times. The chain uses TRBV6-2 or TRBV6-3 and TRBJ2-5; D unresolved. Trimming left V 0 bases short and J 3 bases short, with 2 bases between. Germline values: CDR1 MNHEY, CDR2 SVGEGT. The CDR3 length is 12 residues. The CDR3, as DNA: TGTGCCAGCAGTTACTCGAAAGAGACCCAGTACTTC. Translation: CASSYSKETQYF.

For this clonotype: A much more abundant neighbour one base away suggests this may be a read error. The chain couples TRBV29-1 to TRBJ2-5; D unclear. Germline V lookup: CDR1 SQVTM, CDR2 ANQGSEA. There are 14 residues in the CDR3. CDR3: CSVELAINQENQYF. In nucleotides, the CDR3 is TGCAGCGTTGAACTGGCAATTAATCAAGAGAACCAGTACTTC.

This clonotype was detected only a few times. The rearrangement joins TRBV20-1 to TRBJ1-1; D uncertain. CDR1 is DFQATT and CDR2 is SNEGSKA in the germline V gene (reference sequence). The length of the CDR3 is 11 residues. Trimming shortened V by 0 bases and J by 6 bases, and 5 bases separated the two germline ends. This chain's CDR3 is CSARDLPEAFF. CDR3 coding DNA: TGCAGTGCTAGAGATCTCCCTGAAGCTTTCTTT.

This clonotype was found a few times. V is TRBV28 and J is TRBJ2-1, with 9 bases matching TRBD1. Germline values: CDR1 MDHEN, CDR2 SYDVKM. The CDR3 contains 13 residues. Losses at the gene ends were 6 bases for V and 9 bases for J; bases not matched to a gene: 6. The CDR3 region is CASSPSTGGEQFF. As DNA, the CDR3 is TGTGCCAGCAGCCCCTCGACAGGGGGTGAGCAGTTCTTC.